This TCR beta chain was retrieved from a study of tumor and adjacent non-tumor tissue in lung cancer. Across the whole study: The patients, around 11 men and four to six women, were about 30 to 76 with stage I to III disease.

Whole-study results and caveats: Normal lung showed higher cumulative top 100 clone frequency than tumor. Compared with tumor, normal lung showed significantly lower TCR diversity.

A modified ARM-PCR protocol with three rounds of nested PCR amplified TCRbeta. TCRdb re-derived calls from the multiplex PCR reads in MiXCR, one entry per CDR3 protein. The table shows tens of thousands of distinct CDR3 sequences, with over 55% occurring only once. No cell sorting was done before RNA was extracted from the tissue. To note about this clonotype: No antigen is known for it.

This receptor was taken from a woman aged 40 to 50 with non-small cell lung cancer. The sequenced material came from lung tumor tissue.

The CDR3: CSLRAGGFRSYNEQFF. In nucleotides, the CDR3 is TGCAGCCTTAGAGCGGGAGGGTTCCGTTCCTACAATGAGCAGTTCTTC. The rearrangement uses TRBV29-1 and TRBJ2-1, with 10 nucleotides matching TRBD2. Germline V gene data show CDR1 as SQVTM and CDR2 as ANQGSEA. V was pared by 8 bases and J by 1 base, with 11 bases of the junction left unmatched. CDR3 length: 16 residues.